This T cell receptor beta chain was identified during a study of blood T cell repertoires in COVID-19. The wider study: The United States, Italy and Spain supplied acute and convalescent COVID-19 samples. Sample material is recorded as cDNA or gDNA derived from T cells, B-cell-depleted T cells, or PBMCs.

V was clipped by 5 bases and J by 4 bases, with 10 bases between them. The CDR3 consists of 13 residues. CDR1 is KGHDR and CDR2 is SFDVKD in the germline V gene. The method was immunoSEQ multiplex PCR; TCRdb's version includes in-frame clones alone and lacks a portion of them. The sample shows nearly 45,000 clones, around 90% of them seen only once. The clonotype was recovered from a woman older than 75 in a cohort sampled during active or convalescent COVID-19. The source material was peripheral blood. V usage is TRBV24-1 and J usage is TRBJ1-2, with D perhaps matching TRBD1 (5 bases). The CDR3 DNA reads as TGTGCCACCAGTGTTGGCGGGGCCTATGGCTACACCTTC. Translated: CATSVGGAYGYTF.